This TCR beta chain came from a study of OX40 agonist ivuxolimab in advanced cancers. Study at large: A diagnosis of hepatocellular carcinoma, melanoma, renal cell or head and neck cancer was present in dose-escalation patients. Three individuals attained partial responses, comprising one hepatocellular carcinoma case and two cutaneous melanoma cases.

CDR3 size: 16 residues. About this clone itself: Antigen unknown.

General observations from the study: The study found that CD8+ T cells averaged more expanded clones than CD4+.

Libraries were prepared by immunoSEQ multiplex PCR; TCRdb keeps only in-frame clonotypes and omits some of them. The table shows under 65,000 clones, with about nine tenths occurring only once. This TCR came from an adult with an advanced solid tumor such as melanoma, head and neck, liver or kidney cancer. The chain uses TRBV21-1 and TRBJ2-3; no DNA check was done on the table's D call, TRBD2. TRBV21-1 is a pseudogene segment. The sample was CD4+ or CD8+ T cells sorted from blood, taken in a trial of the OX40 agonist ivuxolimab. For the CDR3, the DNA is TGTGCCAGCAGCAAAGCTTGCACTAGGAAGTTAAATACGCAGTATTTT. The encoded protein is CASSKACTRKLNTQYF.